Sequencing of this T cell receptor beta chain was carried out in a study of blood T cell repertoires in COVID-19. Across the whole study: The origin of the acute and convalescent COVID-19 samples was the United States, Italy and Spain. Sample material is recorded as cDNA or gDNA derived from T cells, B-cell-depleted T cells, or PBMCs.

Authors' data handling: Scientists estimated how many nucleated cells there were by amplifying reference gene primers. Clones were sequenced by immunoSEQ multiplex PCR, and TCRdb holds only the in-frame ones, with some missing. V and J calls and clone size follow that table, whereas D and trimming were derived from the DNA. The sample lists approximately 240,000 clones, approximately 83% occurring once. CDR3 size: 19 residues. With V trimmed by 4 bases and J by 5 bases, 15 bases remained unmatched. In germline, CDR1 is MNHEY, CDR2 SVGEGT. This clonotype was obtained from an older woman with acute or convalescent COVID-19. The chain links TRBV6-2 or TRBV6-3 to TRBJ2-6; 9 bases agree with TRBD1. Sequenced: peripheral blood. This CDR3 is CASSWDTGGSRKRANVLTF. In nucleotides, the CDR3 is TGTGCCAGCAGTTGGGATACAGGGGGCTCCAGAAAAAGGGCCAACGTCCTGACTTTC.